This T cell receptor (beta chain) was identified in a study of OX40 agonist ivuxolimab in advanced cancers. Libraries were prepared by immunoSEQ multiplex PCR; TCRdb keeps only in-frame clonotypes and omits some of them. Among 14,000 to 15,000 clones listed, roughly 80% were seen once. Peripheral blood came from all dose cohorts at three timepoints. Germline CDR1 reads SGDLS; CDR2 reads YYNGEE. The CDR3 is 14 amino acids. Trimming removed 4 bases from V and 1 base from J, with 8 bases in between. The receptor was derived from an adult with an advanced solid tumor such as melanoma, head and neck, liver or kidney cancer. The chain uses TRBV9 and TRBJ2-2; D gene uncertain. The sequencing here drew on CD4+ or CD8+ T cells sorted from blood, taken in a trial of the OX40 agonist ivuxolimab. This chain's CDR3 is CASSFRQNTGELFF. The DNA of the CDR3 is TGTGCCAGCAGCTTCCGACAGAACACCGGGGAGCTGTTTTTT.